A single sample gave rise to the 2 T cell receptor beta chains below, sequenced in a study of Graves' ophthalmopathy and Graves' hyperthyroidism. Researchers took RNA transcripts and amplified TCR beta CDR3 regions from them. An opening RT-PCR round employed HTBI primers and preceded a second-round multiplex PCR. TCRdb reanalysed the multiplex PCR reads using MiXCR and keeps one entry per CDR3 protein. The table has 200,000 to 250,000 distinct CDR3 sequences, around a fifth seen once. The sample consisted of peripheral blood. These receptors were taken from a woman aged 45-65 years with Graves' ophthalmopathy.

This clonotype was seen ten or more times. The chain is built from TRBV20-1 and TRBJ1-2; TRBD1 matches 8 bases. V was pared by 6 bases and J by 4 bases, with 4 bases of the junction left unmatched. The CDR3 runs to 12 residues. Germline values: CDR1 DFQATT, CDR2 SNEGSKA (reference sequence). The chain's CDR3 is CSAPGQGYGYTF. The CDR3 DNA is TGCAGTGCGCCCGGACAGGGCTATGGCTACACCTTC.

This clonotype has only a few counts. This chain links TRBV6-1 with TRBJ2-7; maybe TRBD1 (5 bases). Germline CDR1 is MNHNS and CDR2 is SASEGT. The CDR3 consists of 13 residues. V shed 8 bases and J shed 0 bases, with 11 bases lying between them. This chain's CDR3 is CASRQGSSYEQYF. CDR3 sequence (DNA): TGTGCCAGCCGCCAGGGAAGCTCCTACGAGCAGTACTTC.